This T cell receptor beta chain originates from a study of blood T cell repertoires in COVID-19. At the level of the study: Acute-phase and convalescent COVID-19 samples originated in the United States, Italy and Spain. T cells, B-cell-depleted T cells, or PBMCs supplied cDNA or gDNA.

The length of the CDR3 is 15 residues. Trimming took off 0 bases at V and 9 bases at J, with 15 bases between the two ends. The germline V gene encodes CDR1 SGHAT and CDR2 FQNNGV. Original handling: Reference gene primer amplification yielded estimated nucleated cell counts. Clones were sequenced by immunoSEQ multiplex PCR, and TCRdb holds only the in-frame ones, with some missing. The DNA was the basis for D and trimming; V, J and clone size are from that table. The table has 150,000 to 200,000 clones, approximately 86% seen once. Sequencing input: peripheral blood. The gene calls are TRBV11-2 and TRBJ2-1; D is uncertain. The receptor's source is a man aged 65-85 years with active or convalescent COVID-19. The CDR3 nucleotides are TGTGCCAGCAGCTTAGACCTAAACAGAGCCTTTGAGCAGTTCTTC. Residues: CASSLDLNRAFEQFF.